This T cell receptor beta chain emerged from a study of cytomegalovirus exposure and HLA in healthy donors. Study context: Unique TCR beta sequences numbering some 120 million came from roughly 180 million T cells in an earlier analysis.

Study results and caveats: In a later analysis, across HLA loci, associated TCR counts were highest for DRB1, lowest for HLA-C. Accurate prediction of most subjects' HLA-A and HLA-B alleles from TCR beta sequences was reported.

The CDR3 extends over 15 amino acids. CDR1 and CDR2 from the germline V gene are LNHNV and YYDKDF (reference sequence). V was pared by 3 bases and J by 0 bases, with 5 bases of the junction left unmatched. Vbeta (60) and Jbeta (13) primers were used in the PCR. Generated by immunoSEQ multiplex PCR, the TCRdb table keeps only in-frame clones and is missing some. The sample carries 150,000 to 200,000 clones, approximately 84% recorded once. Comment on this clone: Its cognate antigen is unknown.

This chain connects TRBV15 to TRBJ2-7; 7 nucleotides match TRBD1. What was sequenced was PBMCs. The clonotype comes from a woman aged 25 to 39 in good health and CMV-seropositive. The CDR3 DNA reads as TGTGCCACCAGCAGGGGCGCAGGGGGCTCCTACGAGCAGTACTTC. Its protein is CATSRGAGGSYEQYF.